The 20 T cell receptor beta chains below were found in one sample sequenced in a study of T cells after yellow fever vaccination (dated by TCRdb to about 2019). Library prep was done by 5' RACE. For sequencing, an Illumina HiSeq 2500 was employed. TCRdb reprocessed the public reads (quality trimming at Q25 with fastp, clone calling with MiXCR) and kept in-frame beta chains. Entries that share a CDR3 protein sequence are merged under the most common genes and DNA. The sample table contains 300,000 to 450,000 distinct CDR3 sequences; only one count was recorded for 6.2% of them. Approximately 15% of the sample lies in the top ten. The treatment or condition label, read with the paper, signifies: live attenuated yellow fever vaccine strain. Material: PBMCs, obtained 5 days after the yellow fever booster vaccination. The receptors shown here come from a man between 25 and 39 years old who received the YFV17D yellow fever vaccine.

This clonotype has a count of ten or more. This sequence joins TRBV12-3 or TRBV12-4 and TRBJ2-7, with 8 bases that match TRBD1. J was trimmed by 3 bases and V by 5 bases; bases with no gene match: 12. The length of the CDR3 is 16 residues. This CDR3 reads CASSRGQGSGYYEQYF. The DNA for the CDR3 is TGTGCCAGCAGTAGAGGACAGGGCAGCGGCTACTACGAGCAGTACTTC.

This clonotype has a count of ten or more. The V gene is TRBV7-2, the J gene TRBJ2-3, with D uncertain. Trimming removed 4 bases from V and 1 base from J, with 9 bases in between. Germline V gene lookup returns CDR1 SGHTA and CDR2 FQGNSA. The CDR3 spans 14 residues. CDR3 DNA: TGTGCCAGCAGCTATGCGGCCCGCACAGATACGCAGTATTTT. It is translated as CASSYAARTDTQYF.

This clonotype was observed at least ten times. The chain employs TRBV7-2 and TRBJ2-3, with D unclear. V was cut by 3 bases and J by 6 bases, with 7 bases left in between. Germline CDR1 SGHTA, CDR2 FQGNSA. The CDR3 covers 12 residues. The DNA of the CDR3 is TGTGCCAGCAGCTTTAGTCGGGATACGCAGTATTTT. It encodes CASSFSRDTQYF.

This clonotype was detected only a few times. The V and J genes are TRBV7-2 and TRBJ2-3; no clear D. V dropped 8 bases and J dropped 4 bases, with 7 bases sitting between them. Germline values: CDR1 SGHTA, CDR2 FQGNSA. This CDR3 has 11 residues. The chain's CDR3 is CASAPADTQYF. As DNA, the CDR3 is TGTGCCAGCGCCCCCGCAGATACGCAGTATTTT.

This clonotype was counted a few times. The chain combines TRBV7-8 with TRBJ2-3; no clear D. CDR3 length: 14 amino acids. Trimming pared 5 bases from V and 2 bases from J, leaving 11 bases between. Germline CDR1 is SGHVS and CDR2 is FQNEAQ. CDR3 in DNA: TGTGCCAGCAGCCCAGGAACTACCACAGATACGCAGTATTTT. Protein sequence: CASSPGTTTDTQYF.

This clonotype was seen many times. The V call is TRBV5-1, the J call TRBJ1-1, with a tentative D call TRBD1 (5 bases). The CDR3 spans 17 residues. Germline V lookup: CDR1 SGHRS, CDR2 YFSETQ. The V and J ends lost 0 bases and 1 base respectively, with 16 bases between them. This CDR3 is CASSLVRGHGRNTEAFF. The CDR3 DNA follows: TGCGCCAGCAGCTTGGTCCGAGGACATGGGAGGAACACTGAAGCTTTCTTT.

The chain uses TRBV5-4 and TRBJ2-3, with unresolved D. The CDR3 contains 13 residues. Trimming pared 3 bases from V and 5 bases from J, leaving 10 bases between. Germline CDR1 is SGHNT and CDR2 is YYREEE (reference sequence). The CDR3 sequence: CASSSPPGDTQYF. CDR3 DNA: TGTGCCAGCAGCTCCCCCCCCGGAGATACGCAGTATTTT. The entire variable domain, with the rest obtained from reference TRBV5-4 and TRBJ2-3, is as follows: ETGVTQSPTHLIKTRGQQVTLRCSSQSGHNTVSWYQQALGQGPQFIFQYYREEENGRGNFPPRFSGLQFPNYSSELNVNALELDDSALYLCASSSPPGDTQYFGPGTRLTVL.

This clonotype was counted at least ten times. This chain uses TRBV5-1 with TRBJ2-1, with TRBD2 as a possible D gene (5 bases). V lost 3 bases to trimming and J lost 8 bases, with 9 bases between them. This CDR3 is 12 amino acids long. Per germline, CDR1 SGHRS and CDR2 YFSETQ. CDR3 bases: TGCGCCAGCAGCTCCGGGATTTATGAGCAGTTCTTC. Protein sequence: CASSSGIYEQFF.

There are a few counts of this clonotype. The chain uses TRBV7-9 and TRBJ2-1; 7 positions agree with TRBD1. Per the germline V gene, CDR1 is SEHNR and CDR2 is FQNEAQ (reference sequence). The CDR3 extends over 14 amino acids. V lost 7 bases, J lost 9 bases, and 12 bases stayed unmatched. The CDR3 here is CASTSLVGGSEQFF. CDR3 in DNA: TGTGCCAGCACGAGCTTAGTAGGGGGCAGTGAGCAGTTCTTC.

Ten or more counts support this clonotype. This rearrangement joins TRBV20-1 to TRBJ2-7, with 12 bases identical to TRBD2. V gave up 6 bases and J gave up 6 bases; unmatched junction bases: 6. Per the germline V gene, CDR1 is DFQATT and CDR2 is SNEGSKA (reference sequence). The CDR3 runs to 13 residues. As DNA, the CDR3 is TGCAGTGCGCTGACTAGCGGGAGCACCGAGCAGTACTTC. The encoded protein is CSALTSGSTEQYF.

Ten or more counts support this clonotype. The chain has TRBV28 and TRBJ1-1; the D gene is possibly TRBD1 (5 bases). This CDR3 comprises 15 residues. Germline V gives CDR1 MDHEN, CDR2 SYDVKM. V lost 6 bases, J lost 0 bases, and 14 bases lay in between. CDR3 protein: CASRPPTVMNTEAFF. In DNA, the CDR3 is TGTGCCAGCAGACCGCCGACAGTCATGAACACTGAAGCTTTCTTT.

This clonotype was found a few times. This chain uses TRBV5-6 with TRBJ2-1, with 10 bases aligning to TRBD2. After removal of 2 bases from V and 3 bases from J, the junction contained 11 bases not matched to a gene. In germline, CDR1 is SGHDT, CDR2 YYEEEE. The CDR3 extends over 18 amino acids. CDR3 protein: CASSFEFPSGSFYNEQFF. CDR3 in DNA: TGTGCCAGCAGCTTCGAGTTTCCTAGCGGGAGTTTCTACAATGAGCAGTTCTTC.

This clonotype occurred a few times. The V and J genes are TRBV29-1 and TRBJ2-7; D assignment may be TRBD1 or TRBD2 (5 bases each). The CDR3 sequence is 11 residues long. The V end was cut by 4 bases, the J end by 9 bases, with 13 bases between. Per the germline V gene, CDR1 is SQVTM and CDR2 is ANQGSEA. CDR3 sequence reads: CSVGGERAQYF. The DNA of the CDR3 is TGCAGCGTTGGAGGGGAGCGAGCGCAGTACTTC.

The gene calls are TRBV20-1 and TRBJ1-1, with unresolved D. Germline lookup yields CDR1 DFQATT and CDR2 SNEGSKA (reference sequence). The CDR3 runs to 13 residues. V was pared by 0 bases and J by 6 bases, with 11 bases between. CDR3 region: CSAREGGLPEAFF. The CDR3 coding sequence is TGCAGTGCTAGAGAGGGTGGGTTGCCTGAAGCTTTCTTT.

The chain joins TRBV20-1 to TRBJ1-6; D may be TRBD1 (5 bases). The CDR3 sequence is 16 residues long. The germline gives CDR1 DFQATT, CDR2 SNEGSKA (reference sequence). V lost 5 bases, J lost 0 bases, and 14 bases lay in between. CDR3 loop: CSAGWGGSSYNSPLHF. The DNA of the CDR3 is TGCAGTGCTGGTTGGGGGGGAAGCTCCTATAATTCACCCCTCCACTTT.

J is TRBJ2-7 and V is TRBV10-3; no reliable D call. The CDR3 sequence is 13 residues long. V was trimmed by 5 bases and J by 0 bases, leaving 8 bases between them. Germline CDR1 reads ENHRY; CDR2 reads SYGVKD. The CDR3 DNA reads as TGTGCCATCAGTCCATATAGCTCCTACGAGCAGTACTTC. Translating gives CAISPYSSYEQYF.

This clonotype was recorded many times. The chain's CDR3 is CASSFGMRETQYF. In DNA, the CDR3 is TGTGCCAGCAGCTTTGGCATGCGGGAGACCCAGTACTTC. The chain employs TRBV7-2 and TRBJ2-5; D gene unclear. The length of the CDR3 is 13 residues. Germline CDR1 SGHTA, CDR2 FQGNSA. V was trimmed by 3 bases and J by 5 bases, leaving 10 bases between them.

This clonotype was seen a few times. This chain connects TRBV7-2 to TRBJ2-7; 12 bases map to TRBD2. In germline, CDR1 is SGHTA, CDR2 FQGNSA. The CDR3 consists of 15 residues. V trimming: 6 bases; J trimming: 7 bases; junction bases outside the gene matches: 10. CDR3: CASSGASGGGREQYF. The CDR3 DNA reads TGTGCCAGCAGTGGAGCTAGCGGGGGGGGGCGGGAGCAGTACTTC.

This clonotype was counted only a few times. This CDR3 reads CASETPGTGAGELFF. For the CDR3, the DNA is TGTGCCAGCGAAACCCCAGGGACGGGAGCCGGGGAGCTGTTTTTT. The chain couples TRBV2 to TRBJ2-2; D may be TRBD2 (6 bases). The CDR3 totals 15 residues. Trimming removed 8 bases from V and 6 bases from J, with 19 bases in between. From germline, CDR1 is SNHLY and CDR2 FYNNEI.

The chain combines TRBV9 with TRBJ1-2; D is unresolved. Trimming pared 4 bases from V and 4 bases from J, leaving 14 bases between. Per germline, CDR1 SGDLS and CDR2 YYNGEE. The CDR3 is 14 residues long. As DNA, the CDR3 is TGTGCCAGCAGCACCTCCGTTAACCCCTATGGCTACACCTTC. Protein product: CASSTSVNPYGYTF.